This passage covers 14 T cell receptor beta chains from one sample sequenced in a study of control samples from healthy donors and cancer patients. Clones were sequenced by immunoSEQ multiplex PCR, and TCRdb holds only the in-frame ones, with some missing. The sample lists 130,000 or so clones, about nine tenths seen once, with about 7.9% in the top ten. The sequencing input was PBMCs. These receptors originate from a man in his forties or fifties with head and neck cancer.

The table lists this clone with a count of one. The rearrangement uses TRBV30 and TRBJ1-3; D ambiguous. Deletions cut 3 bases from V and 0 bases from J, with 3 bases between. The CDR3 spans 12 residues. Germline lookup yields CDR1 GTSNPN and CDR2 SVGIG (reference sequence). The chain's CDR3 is CAWRGSGNTIYF. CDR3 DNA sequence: TGTGCCTGGAGGGGCTCTGGAAACACCATATATTTT.

The CDR3 loop reads CASSLNRVGPNEQFF. The CDR3 DNA sequence: TGTGCCAGCAGCTTAAACAGGGTGGGGCCTAATGAGCAGTTCTTC. The V gene is TRBV7-9, the J gene TRBJ2-1; maybe TRBD1 (6 bases). V was shortened by 2 bases and J by 7 bases, with 15 bases between the two germline ends. Looked up from germline, CDR1 is SEHNR and CDR2 is FQNEAQ (reference sequence). The CDR3 loop spans 15 amino acids.

In nucleotides, the CDR3 is TGTGCCAGCCCTGGTACGCTGTGTCTGTTCTTC. Its translation: CASPGTLCLFF. The V call is TRBV6-5, the J call TRBJ2-1; D is uncertain. The CDR3 runs to 11 residues. The germline gives CDR1 MNHEY, CDR2 SVGAGI. V dropped 8 bases and J dropped 15 bases, with 17 bases sitting between them.

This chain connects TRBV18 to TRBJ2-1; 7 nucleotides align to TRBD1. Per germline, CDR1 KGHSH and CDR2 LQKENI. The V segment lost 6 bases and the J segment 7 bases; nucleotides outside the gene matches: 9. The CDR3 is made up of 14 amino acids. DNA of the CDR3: TGTGCCAGCTCCCCCGGGACAGAGAAGAATGAGCAGTTCTTC. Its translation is CASSPGTEKNEQFF.

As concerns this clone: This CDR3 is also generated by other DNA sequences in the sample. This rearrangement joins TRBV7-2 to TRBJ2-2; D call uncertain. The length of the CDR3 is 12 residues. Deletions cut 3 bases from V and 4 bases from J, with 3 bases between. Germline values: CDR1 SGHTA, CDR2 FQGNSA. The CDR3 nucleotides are TGTGCCAGCAGCTTCCCCACCGGGGAGCTGTTTTTT. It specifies CASSFPTGELFF.

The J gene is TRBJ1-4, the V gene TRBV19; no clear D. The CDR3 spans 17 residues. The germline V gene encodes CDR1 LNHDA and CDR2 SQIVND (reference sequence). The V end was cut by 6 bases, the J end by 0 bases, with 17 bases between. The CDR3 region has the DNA TGTGCCAGTAGGATTGGGGTCCACCCTCCAACTAATGAAAAACTGTTTTTT. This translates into CASRIGVHPPTNEKLFF.

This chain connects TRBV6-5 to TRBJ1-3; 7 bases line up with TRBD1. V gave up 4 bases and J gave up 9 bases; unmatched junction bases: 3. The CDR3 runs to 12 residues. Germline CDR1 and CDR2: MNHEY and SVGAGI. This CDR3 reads CASSSPGGTIYF. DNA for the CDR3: TGTGCCAGCAGTTCCCCAGGGGGCACCATATATTTT.

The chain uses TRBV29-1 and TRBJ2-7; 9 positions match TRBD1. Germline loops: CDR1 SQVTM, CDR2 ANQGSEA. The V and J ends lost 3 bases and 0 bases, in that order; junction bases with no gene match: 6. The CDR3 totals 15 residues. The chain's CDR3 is CSVELEQGASYEQYF. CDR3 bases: TGCAGCGTTGAGTTGGAACAGGGGGCCTCCTACGAGCAGTACTTC.

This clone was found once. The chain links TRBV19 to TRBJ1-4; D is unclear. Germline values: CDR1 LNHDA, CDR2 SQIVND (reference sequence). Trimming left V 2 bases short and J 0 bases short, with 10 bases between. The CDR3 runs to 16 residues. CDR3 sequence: CASSIYIGATNEKLFF. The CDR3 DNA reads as TGTGCCAGTAGTATATATATTGGTGCAACTAATGAAAAACTGTTTTTT.

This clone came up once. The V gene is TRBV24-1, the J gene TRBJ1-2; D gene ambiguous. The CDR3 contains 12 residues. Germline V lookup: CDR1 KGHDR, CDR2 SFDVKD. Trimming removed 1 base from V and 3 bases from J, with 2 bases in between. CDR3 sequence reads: CATSDFDYGYTF. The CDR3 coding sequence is TGTGCCACCAGTGATTTCGACTATGGCTACACCTTC.

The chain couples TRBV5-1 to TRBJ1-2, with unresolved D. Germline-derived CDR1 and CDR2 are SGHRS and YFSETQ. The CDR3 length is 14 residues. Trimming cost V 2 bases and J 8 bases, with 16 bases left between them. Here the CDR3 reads CASSFLREETGYTF. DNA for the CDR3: TGCGCCAGCAGCTTCCTAAGGGAGGAGACGGGCTACACCTTC.

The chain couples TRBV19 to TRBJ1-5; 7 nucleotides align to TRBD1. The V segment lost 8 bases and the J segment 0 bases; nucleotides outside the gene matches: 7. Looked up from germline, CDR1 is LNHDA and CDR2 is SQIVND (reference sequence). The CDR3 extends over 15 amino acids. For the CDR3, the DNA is TGTGCCAGTCGGGGACAGTATAATAGCAATCAGCCCCAGCATTTT. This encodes CASRGQYNSNQPQHF.

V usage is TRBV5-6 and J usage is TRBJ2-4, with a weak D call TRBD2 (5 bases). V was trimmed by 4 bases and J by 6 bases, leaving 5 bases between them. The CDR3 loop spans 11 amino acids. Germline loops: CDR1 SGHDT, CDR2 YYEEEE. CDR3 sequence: CASSAGNIQYF. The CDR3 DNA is TGTGCCAGCAGCGCGGGAAACATTCAGTACTTC.

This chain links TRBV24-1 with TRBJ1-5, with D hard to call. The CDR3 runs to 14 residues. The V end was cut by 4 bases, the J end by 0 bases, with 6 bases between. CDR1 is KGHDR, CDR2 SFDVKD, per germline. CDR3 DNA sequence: TGTGCCACCAGTGACGGTGATAGCAATCAGCCCCAGCATTTT. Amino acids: CATSDGDSNQPQHF.